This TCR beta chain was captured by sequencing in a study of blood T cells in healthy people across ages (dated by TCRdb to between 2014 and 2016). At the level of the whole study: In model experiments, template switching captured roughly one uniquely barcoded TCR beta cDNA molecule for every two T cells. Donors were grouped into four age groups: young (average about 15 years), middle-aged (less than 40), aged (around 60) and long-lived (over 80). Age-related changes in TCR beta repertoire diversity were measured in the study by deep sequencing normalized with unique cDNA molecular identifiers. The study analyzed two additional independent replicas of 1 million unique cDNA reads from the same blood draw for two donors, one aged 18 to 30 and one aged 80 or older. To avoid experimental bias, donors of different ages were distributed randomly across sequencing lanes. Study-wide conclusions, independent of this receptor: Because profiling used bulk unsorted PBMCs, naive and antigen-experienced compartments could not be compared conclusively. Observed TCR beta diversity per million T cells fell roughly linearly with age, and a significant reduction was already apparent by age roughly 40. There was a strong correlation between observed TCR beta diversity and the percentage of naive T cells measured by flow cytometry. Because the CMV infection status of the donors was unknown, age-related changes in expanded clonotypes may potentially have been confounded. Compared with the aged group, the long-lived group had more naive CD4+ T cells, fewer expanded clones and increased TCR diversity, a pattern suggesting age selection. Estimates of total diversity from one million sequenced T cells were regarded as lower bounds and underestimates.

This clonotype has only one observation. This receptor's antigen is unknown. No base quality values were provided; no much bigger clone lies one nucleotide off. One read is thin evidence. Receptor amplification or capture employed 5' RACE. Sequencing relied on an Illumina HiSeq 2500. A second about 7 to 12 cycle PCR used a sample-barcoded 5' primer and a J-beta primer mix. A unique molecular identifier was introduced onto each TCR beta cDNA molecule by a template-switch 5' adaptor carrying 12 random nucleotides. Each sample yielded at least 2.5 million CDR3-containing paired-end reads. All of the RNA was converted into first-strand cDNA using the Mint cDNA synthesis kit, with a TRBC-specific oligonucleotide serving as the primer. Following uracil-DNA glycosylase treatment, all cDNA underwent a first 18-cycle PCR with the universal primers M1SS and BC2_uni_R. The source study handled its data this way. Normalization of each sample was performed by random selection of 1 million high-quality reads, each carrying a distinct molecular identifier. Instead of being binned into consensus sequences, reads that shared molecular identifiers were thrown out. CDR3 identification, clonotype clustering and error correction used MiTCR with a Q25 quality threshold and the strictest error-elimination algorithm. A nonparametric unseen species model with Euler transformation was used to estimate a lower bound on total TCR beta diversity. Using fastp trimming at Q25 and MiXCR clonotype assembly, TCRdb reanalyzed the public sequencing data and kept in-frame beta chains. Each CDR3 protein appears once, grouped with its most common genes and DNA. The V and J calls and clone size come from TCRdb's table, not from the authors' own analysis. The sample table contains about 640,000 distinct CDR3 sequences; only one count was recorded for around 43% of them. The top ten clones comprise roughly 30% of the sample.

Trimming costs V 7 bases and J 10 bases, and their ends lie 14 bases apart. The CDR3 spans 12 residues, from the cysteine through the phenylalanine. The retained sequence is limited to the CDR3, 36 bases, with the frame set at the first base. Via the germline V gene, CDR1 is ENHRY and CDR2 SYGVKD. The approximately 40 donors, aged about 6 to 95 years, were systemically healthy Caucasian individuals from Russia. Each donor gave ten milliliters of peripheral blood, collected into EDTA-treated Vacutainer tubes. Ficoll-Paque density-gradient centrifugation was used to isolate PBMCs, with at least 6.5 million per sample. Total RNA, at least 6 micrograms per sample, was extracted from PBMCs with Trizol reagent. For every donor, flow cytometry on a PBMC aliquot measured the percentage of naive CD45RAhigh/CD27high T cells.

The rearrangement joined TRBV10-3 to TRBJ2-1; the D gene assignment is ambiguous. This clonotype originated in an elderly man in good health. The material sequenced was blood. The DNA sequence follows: TGTGCCATCATGTCCGGGCGGAACGAGCAGTTCTTC. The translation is CAIMSGRNEQFF.